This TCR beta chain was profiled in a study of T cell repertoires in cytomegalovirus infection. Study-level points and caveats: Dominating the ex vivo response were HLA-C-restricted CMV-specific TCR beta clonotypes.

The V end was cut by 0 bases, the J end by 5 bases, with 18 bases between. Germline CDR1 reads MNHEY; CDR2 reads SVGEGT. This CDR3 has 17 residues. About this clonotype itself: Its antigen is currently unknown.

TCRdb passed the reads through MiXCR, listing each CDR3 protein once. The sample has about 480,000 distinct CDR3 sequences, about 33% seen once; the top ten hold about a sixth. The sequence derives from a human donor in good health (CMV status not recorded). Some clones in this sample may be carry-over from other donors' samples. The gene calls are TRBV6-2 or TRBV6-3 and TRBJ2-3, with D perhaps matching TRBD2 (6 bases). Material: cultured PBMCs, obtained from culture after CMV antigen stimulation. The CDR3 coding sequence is TGTGCCAGCAGTTACTCGAATCGGCTAGGAGGGGTAGATACGCAGTATTTT. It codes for CASSYSNRLGGVDTQYF.